This T cell receptor (beta chain) was sequenced for a study of CXCR3-negative and CXCR3-positive naive CD8 T cells. It was by 5' RACE with UMI labels that the TRB cDNA libraries were prepared. From the 5' RACE reads, TCRdb lists one entry per CDR3 protein and no DNA. This sample's clone table lists fewer than 55,000 distinct CDR3 sequences. Looked up from germline, CDR1 is MNHEY and CDR2 is SMNVEV (reference sequence). The CDR3 spans 14 residues. The sample comprised naive CXCR3- CD8+ T cells from blood. Subset given: CD45RO-CCR7+CD27+CD95- naive CD8+ T cells lacking CXCR3 (TNR3-). This TCR derives from a human donor in good health. Some clones in this sample may be carry-over from other donors' samples. V usage is TRBV27 and J usage is TRBJ2-1. The CDR3 reads CASSGVRSYNEQFF.